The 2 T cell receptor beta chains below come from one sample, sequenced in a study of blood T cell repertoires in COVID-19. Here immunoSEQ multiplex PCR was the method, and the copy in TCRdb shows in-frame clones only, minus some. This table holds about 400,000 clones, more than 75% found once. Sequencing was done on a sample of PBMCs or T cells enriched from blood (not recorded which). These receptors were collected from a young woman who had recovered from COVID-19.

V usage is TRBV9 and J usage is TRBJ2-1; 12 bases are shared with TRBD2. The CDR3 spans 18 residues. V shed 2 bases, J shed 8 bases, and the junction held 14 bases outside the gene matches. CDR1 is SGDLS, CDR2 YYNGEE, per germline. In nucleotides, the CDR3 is TGTGCCAGCAGCGTTAACCTAGCGGGAGGGCCAAGGTTGGATGAGCAGTTCTTC. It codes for CASSVNLAGGPRLDEQFF.

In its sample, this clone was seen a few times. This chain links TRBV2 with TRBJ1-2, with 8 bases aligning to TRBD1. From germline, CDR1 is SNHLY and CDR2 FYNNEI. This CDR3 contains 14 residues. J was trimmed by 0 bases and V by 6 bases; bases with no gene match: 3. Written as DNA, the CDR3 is TGTGCCAGCAGGAGGACAGGGACTAACTATGGCTACACCTTC. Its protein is CASRRTGTNYGYTF.